Listed below are T cell receptor beta chains from one sample, sequenced in a study of blood T cell repertoires in COVID-19. Some clones are missing from TCRdb's copy, which holds only in-frame ones; the method was immunoSEQ multiplex PCR. Of approximately 300,000 clones in the sample, roughly 86% are singletons; the top ten hold around 1.5%. Input material: peripheral blood. Every receptor here comes from a woman in her 50s with acute or convalescent COVID-19. Each CDR3 is given with its conserved first and last residue. A D gene is named only where the DNA matches it firmly. Some rows mark clone size as missing; the rest say once, few, many or name a class of expanded clone.

CDR3: CASSYREGPYGYTF
DNA: TGTGCCAGCAGTTATAGAGAGGGCCCCTATGGCTACACCTTC
size: .
V: TRBV6-6
J: TRBJ1-2
D: .

CDR3: CASKGGIPYEQYF
DNA: TGTGCCAGCAAGGGCGGGATCCCCTACGAGCAGTACTTC
size: .
V: TRBV6-5
J: TRBJ2-7
D: .

CDR3: CASSLGQGAGQPQHF
DNA: TGTGCCAGCAGCTTAGGGCAGGGGGCGGGTCAGCCCCAGCATTTT
size: .
V: TRBV7-2
J: TRBJ1-5
D: TRBD1

CDR3: CATSVWGRDQETQYF
DNA: TGTGCCACCAGTGTTTGGGGGCGCGACCAAGAGACCCAGTACTTC
size: .
V: TRBV24-1
J: TRBJ2-5
D: .

CDR3: CAIRGEDTGELFF
DNA: TGTGCCATCAGGGGAGAGGACACCGGGGAGCTGTTTTTT
size: few
V: TRBV10-3
J: TRBJ2-2
D: .

CDR3: CASSLVAGPAYEQYF
DNA: TGTGCCAGCAGCTTAGTAGCGGGACCCGCCTACGAGCAGTACTTC
size: .
V: TRBV7-2
J: TRBJ2-7
D: TRBD2

CDR3: CASTSGGRYEKLFF
DNA: TGTGCCAGCACCTCGGGGGGGAGATACGAAAAACTGTTTTTT
size: .
V: TRBV16
J: TRBJ1-4
D: .

CDR3: CASSSSRQGINSPLHF
DNA: TGTGCCAGCAGCTCCTCCCGACAGGGGATTAATTCACCCCTCCACTTT
size: .
V: TRBV13
J: TRBJ1-6
D: TRBD1

CDR3: CATGTGGALGGEQYF
DNA: TGTGCCACCGGGACAGGGGGCGCCCTGGGTGGCGAGCAGTACTTC
size: .
V: TRBV2
J: TRBJ2-7
D: TRBD1

CDR3: CASSLGPPSRTGREQYF
DNA: TGTGCCAGCAGCTTGGGACCTCCTTCCAGGACAGGGCGGGAGCAGTACTTC
size: .
V: TRBV5-6
J: TRBJ2-7
D: TRBD1

CDR3: CASSQGAGGGETQYF
DNA: TGTGCCAGCAGCCAAGGGGCAGGGGGAGGAGAGACCCAGTACTTC
size: .
V: TRBV3-1/TRBV3-2
J: TRBJ2-5
D: .

CDR3: CASSFRTSGGVGMYNEQFF
DNA: TGTGCCAGCAGCTTCCGAACGTCAGGGGGCGTTGGTATGTACAATGAGCAGTTCTTC
size: .
V: TRBV7-2
J: TRBJ2-1
D: TRBD1

CDR3: CASSPNQGPAYGYTF
DNA: TGCGCCAGCAGCCCCAATCAGGGGCCGGCCTATGGCTACACCTTC
size: .
V: TRBV4-1
J: TRBJ1-2
D: .

CDR3: CASSVGGLSSYNEQFF
DNA: TGTGCCAGCAGCGTAGGAGGCCTTTCCTCCTACAATGAGCAGTTCTTC
size: .
V: TRBV9
J: TRBJ2-1
D: .

CDR3: CASSQDFSGELFF
DNA: TGCGCCAGCAGCCAAGACTTTTCCGGGGAGCTGTTTTTT
size: .
V: TRBV4-1
J: TRBJ2-2
D: .

CDR3: CASSYIAGMATDTQYF
DNA: TGTGCCAGCAGTTACATAGCGGGAATGGCCACAGATACGCAGTATTTT
size: once
V: TRBV6-5
J: TRBJ2-3
D: TRBD2

CDR3: CASSSSPGTSGKSTYEQYF
DNA: TGTGCCAGCAGCTCTAGTCCCGGGACTAGCGGGAAGAGTACCTACGAGCAGTACTTC
size: .
V: TRBV7-6
J: TRBJ2-7
D: TRBD2

CDR3: CASSLEGTDEKLFF
DNA: TGCGCCAGCAGCTTGGAGGGGACAGATGAAAAACTGTTTTTT
size: few
V: TRBV5-1
J: TRBJ1-4
D: TRBD1

CDR3: CASSQRSGRYNEQFF
DNA: TGTGCCAGCAGCCAACGGAGCGGGAGGTACAATGAGCAGTTCTTC
size: few
V: TRBV14
J: TRBJ2-1
D: TRBD2

CDR3: CAISEGQTHTEAFF
DNA: TGTGCCATCAGTGAAGGACAGACACACACTGAAGCTTTCTTT
size: .
V: TRBV10-3
J: TRBJ1-1
D: .

CDR3: CASSAGIRHGTDTQYF
DNA: TGCGCCAGCAGCGCAGGGATTCGCCACGGCACAGATACGCAGTATTTT
size: .
V: TRBV5-1
J: TRBJ2-3
D: .

CDR3: CSVLEGTDTQYF
DNA: TGCAGCGTTCTAGAGGGCACAGATACGCAGTATTTT
size: .
V: TRBV29-1
J: TRBJ2-3
D: .

CDR3: CASRRTGGYTGELFF
DNA: TGTGCCAGCAGGCGGACAGGGGGTTACACCGGGGAGCTGTTTTTT
size: .
V: TRBV28
J: TRBJ2-2
D: TRBD1

CDR3: CASSLGQGNTIYF
DNA: TGTGCCAGTAGTCTGGGACAGGGAAACACCATATATTTT
size: once
V: TRBV19
J: TRBJ1-3
D: TRBD1

CDR3: CASSGLETSGYNEQFF
DNA: TGTGCCAGCAGTGGTTTGGAGACTAGCGGCTACAATGAGCAGTTCTTC
size: .
V: TRBV2
J: TRBJ2-1
D: TRBD2

CDR3: CAIRKQGGEYEQYF
DNA: TGTGCCATCAGAAAACAGGGAGGGGAATACGAGCAGTACTTC
size: .
V: TRBV10-3
J: TRBJ2-7
D: .

CDR3: CASSEEGDPFGEQYF
DNA: TGTGCCAGCAGCGAAGAGGGGGACCCGTTCGGCGAGCAGTACTTC
size: .
V: TRBV2
J: TRBJ2-7
D: .

CDR3: CASSSFGAGGYNEQFF
DNA: TGTGCCAGCAGCTCCTTTGGAGCGGGGGGGTACAATGAGCAGTTCTTC
size: .
V: TRBV28
J: TRBJ2-1
D: TRBD2

CDR3: CASSRIPNRGIFIQYF
DNA: TGCGCCAGCAGTCGTATCCCAAACCGGGGTATATTCATTCAGTACTTC
size: .
V: TRBV10-1
J: TRBJ2-4
D: .

CDR3: CASSLARASGKYEQYF
DNA: TGTGCCAGCAGCTTAGCTAGGGCTAGCGGAAAATACGAGCAGTACTTC
size: .
V: TRBV7-2
J: TRBJ2-7
D: TRBD2

CDR3: CASSPGTGDGDTQYF
DNA: TGCGCCAGCAGCCCAGGGACAGGGGATGGAGATACGCAGTATTTT
size: .
V: TRBV4-3
J: TRBJ2-3
D: TRBD1

CDR3: CASIRTGGRAGELFF
DNA: TGTGCCAGTATCAGGACAGGGGGCAGGGCCGGGGAGCTGTTTTTT
size: few
V: TRBV19
J: TRBJ2-2
D: TRBD1

CDR3: CASSQGGGYGYTF
DNA: TGTGCCAGCAGCCAAGGGGGAGGCTATGGCTACACCTTC
size: .
V: TRBV3-1/TRBV3-2
J: TRBJ1-2
D: .

CDR3: CASSQGASEAYEQYF
DNA: TGTGCCAGCAGCCAAGGGGCATCGGAGGCCTACGAGCAGTACTTC
size: .
V: TRBV4-2
J: TRBJ2-7
D: .

CDR3: CASSFSWQGATYEQYF
DNA: TGTGCCAGCAGTTTTTCGTGGCAGGGGGCTACCTACGAGCAGTACTTC
size: .
V: TRBV28
J: TRBJ2-7
D: TRBD1

CDR3: CASSVWALNEKLFF
DNA: TGTGCCAGCAGTGTGTGGGCTCTTAATGAAAAACTGTTTTTT
size: .
V: TRBV2
J: TRBJ1-4
D: .

CDR3: CASCLPSSGQENTEAFF
DNA: TGTGCCAGCTGTTTACCCTCTTCGGGACAGGAGAACACTGAAGCTTTCTTT
size: .
V: TRBV28
J: TRBJ1-1
D: TRBD1

CDR3: CASSSGRGGVNEKLFF
DNA: TGTGCCAGCAGTTCAGGCCGGGGGGGCGTTAATGAAAAACTGTTTTTT
size: .
V: TRBV27
J: TRBJ1-4
D: .